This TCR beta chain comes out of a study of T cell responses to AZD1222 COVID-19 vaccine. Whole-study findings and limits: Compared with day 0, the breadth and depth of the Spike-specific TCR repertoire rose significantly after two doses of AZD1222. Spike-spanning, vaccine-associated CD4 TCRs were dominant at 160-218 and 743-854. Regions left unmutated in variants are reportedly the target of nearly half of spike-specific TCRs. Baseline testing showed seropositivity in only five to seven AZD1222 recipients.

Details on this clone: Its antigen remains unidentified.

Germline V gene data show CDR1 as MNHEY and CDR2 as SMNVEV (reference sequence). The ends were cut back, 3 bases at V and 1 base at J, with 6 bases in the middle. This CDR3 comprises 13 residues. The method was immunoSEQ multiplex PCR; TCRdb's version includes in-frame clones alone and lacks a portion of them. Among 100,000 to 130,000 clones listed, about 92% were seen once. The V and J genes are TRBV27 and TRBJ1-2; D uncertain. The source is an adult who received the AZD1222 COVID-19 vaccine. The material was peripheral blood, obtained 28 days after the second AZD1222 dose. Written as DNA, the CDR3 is TGTGCCAGCAGTTTTGGCAGTAACTATGGCTACACCTTC. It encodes CASSFGSNYGYTF.